The entry below gives a single T cell receptor (beta chain) sequence along with its context. Antigen: not known. This record belongs to a study of response to subunit inactivated influenza vaccine. The CDR3 has 18 amino acids. With 5 bases removed from V and 4 bases from J, the gap between germline ends came to 24 bases. CDR1 and CDR2 (germline): LGHDT, YNNKEL (reference sequence). TCRdb reprocessed the RT-PCR reads with MiXCR, giving one entry per CDR3 protein. The sample consists of just over 300,000 distinct CDR3 sequences, 22% of them appearing once. General study results and limits: The authors offered the suggestion that each seasonal influenza vaccination recruits few new T cells.

The input for sequencing was PBMCs from blood, taken about 20 months after vaccination. The TCR comes from a man between 50 and 75 years old who received an inactivated influenza vaccine. The chain uses TRBV3-1 and TRBJ1-5; a possible D gene is TRBD1 (5 bases). CDR3 loop: CASSKQGLPVGWNQPQHF. CDR3 nucleotide sequence: TGTGCCAGCAGCAAGCAGGGCCTCCCCGTAGGTTGGAATCAGCCCCAGCATTTT.